The 28 T cell receptor beta chains in this list originate from one sample, sequenced in a study of liver allograft versus peripheral blood T cells. Study-level information: The authors compared T cell receptor repertoires in transplanted livers with recipients' peripheral blood repertoires.

TCRdb used MiXCR to reprocess the reads, holding one entry per CDR3 protein. The sample holds about 2,600 distinct CDR3 sequences, 15% to 20% seen once. Every receptor here comes from a human patient who had a liver transplant. Some of the T cells may derive from the graft donor.

This chain links TRBV11-2 with TRBJ1-2, with D maybe TRBD1 (6 bases). The CDR3 has 13 residues. V shed 5 bases and J shed 5 bases, with 12 bases lying between them. Germline assignment: CDR1 SGHAT and CDR2 FQNNGV. The CDR3 spells CASSVGQLYGYTF. The CDR3 nucleotides are TGTGCCAGCAGCGTTGGACAGTTGTATGGCTACACCTTC.

The sample holds a few counts of this clonotype. The chain carries TRBV28 and TRBJ2-7; D is uncertain. V gave up 4 bases and J gave up 0 bases, with 4 bases separating them. Germline V gives CDR1 MDHEN, CDR2 SYDVKM. The CDR3 is 12 residues long. The CDR3 DNA is TGTGCCAGCAGTTCCCACTCCTACGAGCAGTACTTC. Translated, it gives CASSSHSYEQYF.

This clonotype counts as medium-sized. This chain uses TRBV27 with TRBJ1-5, with a possible D match to TRBD1 (5 bases). This CDR3 spans 14 amino acids. Trimming left V 5 bases short and J 4 bases short, with 12 bases between. Germline CDR1 reads MNHEY; CDR2 reads SMNVEV (reference sequence). The chain's CDR3 is CASSDGASNQPQHF. The CDR3 coding sequence is TGTGCCAGCAGTGACGGGGCATCAAATCAGCCCCAGCATTTT.

By sample fraction, this clonotype is medium-sized. This chain joins TRBV18 and TRBJ1-1, with a tentative D call TRBD1 (5 bases). CDR1 and CDR2 from the germline V gene are KGHSH and LQKENI. Trimming took 6 bases from V and 0 from J, leaving 11 bases between them. The CDR3 extends over 14 amino acids. DNA for the CDR3: TGTGCCAGCTCGGTGGACACTATGAACACTGAAGCTTTCTTT. This codes for CASSVDTMNTEAFF. The variable domain in full, completed from reference TRBV18 and TRBJ1-1, reads NAGVMQNPRHLVRRRGQEARLRCSPMKGHSHVYWYRQLPEEGLKFMVYLQKENIIDESGMPKERFSAEFPKEGPSILRIQQVVRGDSAAYFCASSVDTMNTEAFFGQGTRLTVV.

This clonotype was counted only a few times. This chain links TRBV7-9 with TRBJ2-1, with 11 bases matching TRBD1. Germline V CDR1 and CDR2: SEHNR, FQNEAQ (reference sequence). J was trimmed by 0 bases and V by 5 bases; bases with no gene match: 9. This CDR3 spans 18 amino acids. The CDR3 protein is CASSGTGGKGSSYNEQFF. The DNA of the CDR3 is TGTGCCAGCAGCGGGACAGGGGGGAAAGGGAGCTCCTACAATGAGCAGTTCTTC.

The CDR3 region is CASSPGTGNQPQHF. The CDR3 region has the DNA TGTGCCAGCAGTCCCGGGACAGGGAATCAGCCCCAGCATTTT. The V call is TRBV27, the J call TRBJ1-5; 9 bases map to TRBD1. Germline V gene data show CDR1 as MNHEY and CDR2 as SMNVEV (reference sequence). The V segment lost 5 bases and the J segment 4 bases; nucleotides outside the gene matches: 3. The CDR3 extends over 14 amino acids.

This clonotype qualifies as medium-sized. This rearrangement joins TRBV27 to TRBJ1-2; 8 positions match TRBD1. This CDR3 has 12 amino acids. Per the germline V gene, CDR1 is MNHEY and CDR2 is SMNVEV (reference sequence). The V segment lost 10 bases and the J segment 3 bases; nucleotides outside the gene matches: 4. CDR3 loop: CATRQGYYGYTF. The CDR3 region has the DNA TGTGCCACCCGACAGGGGTACTATGGCTACACCTTC.

For this clonotype: A much larger clonotype is one base distant, so this may be a read error. The chain links TRBV11-2 to TRBJ2-7; maybe TRBD2 (5 bases). CDR3 length: 15 amino acids. Germline V gene lookup returns CDR1 SGHAT and CDR2 FQNNGV. The DNA of the CDR3 is TGTGCCACCAGCCTAGCATCAGGCAGAAGCCTCGAGCAGTACTTC. This translates into CATSLASGRSLEQYF.

In this sample, this clonotype turned up many times. This chain connects TRBV28 to TRBJ2-3, with 9 bases identical to TRBD2. This CDR3 is built from 14 residues. Unmatched junction bases numbered 4, after V lost 3 bases and J lost 6 bases. The V gene's germline CDR1 is MDHEN and CDR2 SYDVKM. CDR3 coding DNA: TGTGCCAGCAGTTTTCTAGCGGGAACCGATACGCAGTATTTT. As protein: CASSFLAGTDTQYF.

In this sample, this clonotype turned up many times. The CDR3 DNA reads as TGTGCCAGCAGCAAGGCACAGGGTGGGGAGACTGAAGCTTTCTTT. Amino acid sequence: CASSKAQGGETEAFF. The chain uses TRBV7-9 and TRBJ1-1; D perhaps matches TRBD1 (6 bases). The CDR3 covers 15 residues. V was cut by 5 bases and J by 5 bases, with 18 bases left in between. Germline CDR1 SEHNR, CDR2 FQNEAQ (reference sequence). Using reference TRBV7-9 and TRBJ1-1 for the parts outside the CDR3, the full variable domain is DTGVSQNPRHKITKRGQNVTFRCDPISEHNRLYWYRQTLGQGPEFLTYFQNEAQLEKSRLLSDRFSAERPKGSFSTLEIQRTEQGDSAMYLCASSKAQGGETEAFFGQGTRLTVV.

The V call is TRBV27, the J call TRBJ2-1; 15 positions agree with TRBD2. Trimming removed 6 bases from V and 4 bases from J; junction bases left unmatched: 7. This CDR3 is 17 amino acids long. Germline loops: CDR1 MNHEY, CDR2 SMNVEV (reference sequence). This chain's CDR3 is CASSRGLAGGLYNEQFF. DNA of the CDR3: TGTGCCAGCAGCCGAGGACTAGCGGGGGGGCTATACAATGAGCAGTTCTTC.

This clonotype was seen ten or more times. The V and J genes are TRBV27 and TRBJ1-1, with D unclear. CDR1 is MNHEY and CDR2 is SMNVEV in the germline V gene (reference sequence). V was shortened by 8 bases and J by 9 bases, with 16 bases between the two germline ends. This CDR3 is 12 amino acids long. This chain's CDR3 is CASGFGLSQAFF. CDR3 coding DNA: TGTGCCAGCGGGTTTGGTTTGTCCCAAGCTTTCTTT.

This clonotype is medium-sized (0.01 to 0.1%). The V call is TRBV28, the J call TRBJ2-3; tentative D call: TRBD1 (6 bases). Germline V gene lookup returns CDR1 MDHEN and CDR2 SYDVKM. CDR3 size: 18 residues. Trimming cost V 6 bases and J 6 bases, with 28 bases left between them. CDR3 in DNA: TGTGCCAGCAGCTACGCTTACAGGGTCCCCCCGCTAGCCGATACGCAGTATTTT. As protein: CASSYAYRVPPLADTQYF.

By sample fraction, this clonotype is medium-sized (0.01 to 0.1%). This chain connects TRBV15 to TRBJ2-1; D gene unclear. Trimming removed 6 bases from V and 5 bases from J, with 8 bases in between. The CDR3 totals 12 residues. Germline V gene data show CDR1 as LNHNV and CDR2 as YYDKDF (reference sequence). The CDR3 protein is CATSGQDNEQFF. The CDR3, as DNA: TGTGCCACCAGTGGTCAGGACAATGAGCAGTTCTTC.

This clonotype was recorded at least ten times. The gene calls are TRBV29-1 and TRBJ1-5, with 9 bases matching TRBD1. V lost 6 bases to trimming and J lost 3 bases; unmatched junction nucleotides: 9. This CDR3 contains 15 residues. Germline CDR1 reads SQVTM; CDR2 reads ANQGSEA. In DNA, the CDR3 is TGCAGCGTACGGGACAGGGAAGGGTCCAATCAGCCCCAGCATTTT. This translates into CSVRDREGSNQPQHF.

Of note for this clonotype: An end of the junction does not agree with germline; a read error may underlie this. The J gene is TRBJ2-6, the V gene TRBV18; tentatively, D is TRBD2 (6 bases). CDR1 is KGHSH, CDR2 LQKENI, per germline. This CDR3 is built from 16 residues. The DNA of the CDR3 is TGTGCCAGCTCACCAGATCCCTATGGAGGGGCCAACGTCCTCACTTTC. This codes for CASSPDPYGGANVLTF.

This clonotype is medium-sized in the sample. This chain joins TRBV20-1 and TRBJ2-7; 15 nucleotides align to TRBD2. In germline, CDR1 is DFQATT, CDR2 SNEGSKA (reference sequence). This CDR3 spans 14 amino acids. V lost 5 bases, J lost 2 bases, and 1 base stayed unmatched. DNA of the CDR3: TGCAGTGCTCGGACTAGCGGGAGGGCCTACGAGCAGTACTTC. It encodes CSARTSGRAYEQYF.

By proportion, this clonotype is medium-sized. The chain carries TRBV7-9 and TRBJ2-2, with D hard to call. The CDR3 runs to 13 residues. Germline CDR1 reads SEHNR; CDR2 reads FQNEAQ (reference sequence). V shed 5 bases and J shed 4 bases, with 8 bases lying between them. CDR3 in amino acids: CASSPRSTGELFF. The DNA of the CDR3 is TGTGCCAGCAGCCCACGTAGCACCGGGGAGCTGTTTTTT.

In its sample, this clonotype ranks as medium-sized. The chain employs TRBV24-1 and TRBJ2-1; D is perhaps TRBD1 (6 bases). The CDR3 is 16 amino acids. V was pared by 4 bases and J by 5 bases, with 17 bases between. CDR1 KGHDR and CDR2 SFDVKD come from the germline V gene. The CDR3 coding sequence is TGTGCCACCAGTGACCGTAGGGGGATCCGAAACAATGAGCAGTTCTTC. Encoded protein: CATSDRRGIRNNEQFF.

This clonotype is medium-sized by share. The rearrangement joins TRBV28 to TRBJ2-3, with no clear D. This CDR3 region has 15 residues. Germline V gene sequence: CDR1 MDHEN, CDR2 SYDVKM. Trimming removed 7 bases at V and 2 bases at J, with 16 bases between. In DNA, the CDR3 is TGTGCCAGCACCCAAAGTGGAAGGGCCACAGATACGCAGTATTTT. Its translation is CASTQSGRATDTQYF.

This clonotype ranks as medium-sized. The chain joins TRBV18 to TRBJ1-5; TRBD1 matches 11 bases. V gave up 4 bases and J gave up 3 bases; unmatched junction bases: 2. This CDR3 spans 15 amino acids. Per germline, CDR1 KGHSH and CDR2 LQKENI. CDR3 sequence (DNA): TGTGCCAGCTCACAGGACAGGGGGCTCAATCAGCCCCAGCATTTT. This codes for CASSQDRGLNQPQHF.

V and J are TRBV5-6 and TRBJ2-2; D remains unclear. The CDR3 loop spans 15 amino acids. The V end was cut by 4 bases, the J end by 1 base, with 11 bases between. Germline CDR1 reads SGHDT; CDR2 reads YYEEEE. The CDR3 DNA reads as TGTGCCAGCAGCCCTCGGGCCAAGAACACCGGGGAGCTGTTTTTT. Translated: CASSPRAKNTGELFF.

This clonotype is categorized as medium-sized. The J gene is TRBJ2-7, the V gene TRBV6-1; 9 bases agree with TRBD2. In germline, CDR1 is MNHNS, CDR2 SASEGT. The CDR3 length is 14 residues. Trimming took 5 bases from V and 2 from J; bases not matched to a gene: 4. The CDR3, as DNA: TGTGCCAGCAGTTCCTTAGCGGGGGCCTACGAGCAGTACTTC. Its protein is CASSSLAGAYEQYF.

This clonotype occurred many times. The gene calls are TRBV27 and TRBJ2-5, with D possibly TRBD1 on 5 matching bases. This CDR3 has 16 residues. Germline V gives CDR1 MNHEY, CDR2 SMNVEV (reference sequence). V lost 1 base to trimming and J lost 2 bases, with 14 bases between them. CDR3 sequence reads: CASSLFVDTVQETQYF. The CDR3, as DNA: TGTGCCAGCAGTTTATTTGTGGACACGGTACAAGAGACCCAGTACTTC.

Within the sample, this clonotype is medium-sized. A junction boundary mismatches the germline segment, possibly from a read error. The chain carries TRBV29-1 and TRBJ2-1, with D possibly matching TRBD2 (6 bases). The V gene's germline CDR1 is SQVTM and CDR2 ANQGSEA. The CDR3 is made up of 11 amino acids. In DNA form, the CDR3 reads TGCAGCGTTGAAGATTGGGACTCGACGCTCTTC. Protein product: CSVEDWDSTLF.

This clonotype was detected once. V and J are TRBV2 and TRBJ1-1; possible D gene TRBD1, 6 bases. V gave up 7 bases and J gave up 3 bases, with 18 bases separating them. Germline-derived CDR1 and CDR2 are SNHLY and FYNNEI. The CDR3 has 15 amino acids. The CDR3 sequence: CASTAITGKDTEAFF. The DNA for the CDR3 is TGTGCCAGCACCGCGATCACAGGGAAGGACACTGAAGCTTTCTTT.

This clonotype is medium-sized in the sample. The chain combines TRBV27 with TRBJ2-5; TRBD2 matches at 9 bases. V trimming: 2 bases; J trimming: 4 bases; junction bases outside the gene matches: 8. From germline, CDR1 is MNHEY and CDR2 SMNVEV (reference sequence). The CDR3 consists of 16 residues. The CDR3 DNA reads TGTGCCAGCAGTTTAATCGGCGGGAGGGCCGGAGAGACCCAGTACTTC. Its translation: CASSLIGGRAGETQYF.

By proportion, this clonotype is medium-sized. The chain couples TRBV27 to TRBJ2-1, with 8 bases fitting TRBD2. CDR3 length: 15 residues. Per germline, CDR1 MNHEY and CDR2 SMNVEV (reference sequence). V shed 6 bases, J shed 0 bases, and the junction held 4 bases outside the gene matches. CDR3 amino acids: CASSQTSGSYNEQFF. CDR3 in DNA: TGTGCCAGCAGCCAAACTAGCGGCTCCTACAATGAGCAGTTCTTC.